The entry that follows covers one T cell receptor beta chain sequence. Antigen: not known. V lost 3 bases to trimming and J lost 4 bases, with 13 bases between them. Per germline, CDR1 SGDLS and CDR2 YYNGEE. There are 14 residues in the CDR3. The sample comes from a study of Graves' ophthalmopathy and Graves' hyperthyroidism. Findings and limits, study-wide: Between ophthalmopathy and stable hyperthyroidism, a 13-signature model drew a separation with about 85% sensitivity and just under 83% specificity. Blood contained most expanded thyroid clonotypes exceeding 0.001 frequency.

Orbital computed tomography and thyroid ultrasound, along with TRAb, serum thyroxine and clinical symptoms, underpinned diagnosis. RNA served as the template for amplifying TCR beta CDR3 regions. HTBI primers were employed in first-round RT-PCR, then a second-round multiplex PCR followed. In TCRdb, the multiplex PCR reads were re-called with MiXCR into one record per CDR3 protein. Here the sample spans 600,000 to 950,000 distinct CDR3 sequences, 40% being singletons. Sequencing was performed on peripheral blood. This clonotype originated in an adult man with Graves' ophthalmopathy. V gene TRBV9 combines with J gene TRBJ2-5; possibly TRBD1 or TRBD2 for D (5 bases each). CDR3 nucleotides: TGTGCCAGCAGCGGGGGGAGTTTAGGAGAGACCCAGTACTTC. Encoded protein: CASSGGSLGETQYF.